Sequencing of this T cell receptor beta chain was carried out in a study of CD8+CD57+ T cells in acquired aplastic anemia. A few counts support this clonotype. Trimming removed 3 bases from V and 0 bases from J; junction bases left unmatched: 2. Germline CDR1 reads ENHRY; CDR2 reads SYGVKD. This CDR3 spans 16 amino acids. Genomic DNA templated the TCR beta VDJ and CDR3 profiling. TCRdb reprocessed the reads with MiXCR, giving one entry per CDR3 protein. The sample contains over 150,000 distinct CDR3 sequences, around 59% of which appear only once. The genes are TRBV10-3 and TRBJ1-5; 10 nucleotides agree with TRBD1. The sequence came from a human donor in good health, serving as a control. Sequenced sample: sorted CD4+, CD8+, or CD8+CD57+ T cells (not recorded which) from PBMCs. The CDR3 nucleotides are TGTGCCATCAGTGACCGGGACAGGGGTAGCAATCAGCCCCAGCATTTT. It codes for CAISDRDRGSNQPQHF.